This T cell receptor (beta chain) was captured by sequencing in a study of OX40 agonist ivuxolimab in advanced cancers. Study-level findings and limits: At 0.1 to 3.0 mg/kg, clonal expansion of CD4+ and CD8+ blood T cells had occurred by week 6.

Trimming removed 1 base at V and 8 bases at J, with 17 bases between. The length of the CDR3 is 15 residues. Germline V gene data show CDR1 as SGHAT and CDR2 as FQNNGV. Regarding this clone: Its antigen is not known.

Data came from immunoSEQ multiplex PCR; TCRdb stores just in-frame clones and leaves some out. The data contain about 89,000 clones, roughly 90% of them seen just once; the ten biggest clones take up 0.25% to 0.35%. The starting material was CD4+ or CD8+ T cells sorted from blood, obtained in a trial of the OX40 agonist ivuxolimab. The sequence derives from an adult with an advanced solid tumor such as melanoma, head and neck, liver or kidney cancer. The chain links TRBV11-2 to TRBJ1-2; no definite D call. CDR3 coding DNA: TGTGCCAGCAGCTTAGGTACAGCCACCTCTGCGGGCTACACCTTC. Encoded protein: CASSLGTATSAGYTF.